This entry lists 14 T cell receptor beta chains sequenced from one sample in a study of shared clonotypes between healthy human individuals. Measured with immunoSEQ multiplex PCR; TCRdb has only the in-frame clones, and not every one. The table has a few million clones, approximately 93% seen once. The specimen was naive CD4+ T cells from PBMCs. Subset specified: CD45RA+ positively selected. The receptors originated from a man aged 18-30 years in good health. Some clones in this sample may be carry-over from other donors' samples.

The rearrangement links TRBV4-2 to TRBJ2-3; D may be TRBD2 (7 bases). CDR3 length: 18 residues. Germline V lookup: CDR1 LGHNA, CDR2 YNFKEQ. The V end was cut by 4 bases, the J end by 0 bases, with 20 bases between. The CDR3, as DNA: TGTGCCAGCAGCCGATCGGGGGGCGGGTCTCAGAGCACAGATACGCAGTATTTT. This translates into CASSRSGGGSQSTDTQYF.

Only one count was recorded for this clone. This chain connects TRBV7-2 to TRBJ2-1; D ambiguous. The V gene's germline CDR1 is SGHTA and CDR2 FQGNSA. CDR3 length: 14 amino acids. Trimming removed 1 base from V and 4 bases from J, with 8 bases in between. This chain's CDR3 is CASSLVSPYNEQFF. Written as DNA, the CDR3 is TGTGCCAGCAGCTTAGTATCCCCGTACAATGAGCAGTTCTTC.

This chain uses TRBV7-2 with TRBJ2-1; 8 nucleotides align to TRBD2. CDR3 length equals 18 residues. Looked up from germline, CDR1 is SGHTA and CDR2 is FQGNSA. After removal of 4 bases from V and 9 bases from J, the junction contained 20 bases not matched to a gene. CDR3 loop: CASSSQGVREGLSTEQFF. The CDR3, as DNA: TGTGCCAGCAGCTCCCAGGGTGTCCGGGAGGGCCTATCCACTGAGCAGTTCTTC.

The V gene is TRBV7-9, the J gene TRBJ2-7; maybe TRBD1 (6 bases). Deletions cut 2 bases from V and 0 bases from J, with 11 bases between. CDR1 is SEHNR, CDR2 FQNEAQ, per germline (reference sequence). The CDR3 is 15 amino acids. CDR3 residues: CASSLSGQTSYEQYF. DNA of the CDR3: TGTGCCAGCAGCTTATCCGGACAGACCTCCTACGAGCAGTACTTC.

This chain joins TRBV9 and TRBJ2-2; a weak D match, TRBD1 (5 bases). CDR1 and CDR2 from the germline V gene are SGDLS and YYNGEE. Trimming took off 1 base at V and 5 bases at J, with 15 bases between the two ends. The length of the CDR3 is 16 residues. Here the CDR3 reads CASSVSRTGLTGELFF. DNA of the CDR3: TGTGCCAGCAGCGTAAGTAGAACAGGATTGACCGGGGAGCTGTTTTTT.

The CDR3 loop is CASSLRITVDTGELFF. The CDR3 DNA reads as TGTGCCAGCAGTTTACGCATTACAGTGGACACCGGGGAGCTGTTTTTT. The chain uses TRBV28 and TRBJ2-2; no clear D. Per germline, CDR1 MDHEN and CDR2 SYDVKM. The CDR3 has 16 residues. V was cut by 2 bases and J by 3 bases, with 13 bases left in between.

This chain connects TRBV2 to TRBJ2-7; 7 bases agree with TRBD1. The CDR3 spans 15 residues. V shed 5 bases, J shed 2 bases, and the junction held 9 bases outside the gene matches. Germline loops: CDR1 SNHLY, CDR2 FYNNEI. The CDR3 DNA reads as TGTGCCAGCAGTCAAACCGGGACAGAAGCCTACGAGCAGTACTTC. This translates into CASSQTGTEAYEQYF.

The chain recombines TRBV5-1 with TRBJ1-2; 9 positions match TRBD1. CDR1 SGHRS and CDR2 YFSETQ come from the germline V gene. V was clipped by 0 bases and J by 4 bases; unmatched bases: 4. This CDR3 has 15 residues. In DNA form, the CDR3 reads TGCGCCAGCAGCTTGGGGACAGGGGCCCTCTATGGCTACACCTTC. This encodes CASSLGTGALYGYTF.

Details on this clone: The same CDR3 also results from other DNA sequences found in this sample. The rearrangement uses TRBV5-1 and TRBJ1-5; D may be TRBD1 (5 bases). The CDR3 is 14 amino acids. V was clipped by 4 bases and J by 2 bases, with 10 bases between them. The V gene's germline CDR1 is SGHRS and CDR2 YFSETQ. CDR3 nucleotides: TGCGCCAGCAGCGCTCAGGGTGGCAATCAGCCCCAGCATTTT. This codes for CASSAQGGNQPQHF.

The J gene is TRBJ1-2, the V gene TRBV14; 7 bases line up with TRBD1. The CDR3 is 14 residues long. The germline V gene has CDR1 SGHDN and CDR2 FVKESK. The trim removed 4 bases at V and 4 bases at J, leaving 6 bases unmatched. CDR3 sequence reads: CASSPDRDFYGYTF. In DNA form, the CDR3 reads TGTGCCAGCAGCCCCGACAGGGACTTCTATGGCTACACCTTC.

The chain recombines TRBV9 with TRBJ2-1; D is perhaps TRBD2 (5 bases). There are 16 residues in the CDR3. CDR1 and CDR2 (germline): SGDLS, YYNGEE. The germline V and J ends were trimmed by 3 bases and 4 bases, with 17 bases remaining between them. CDR3 loop: CASSATHLGGYNEQFF. The CDR3 DNA follows: TGTGCCAGCAGCGCTACTCATTTAGGAGGATACAATGAGCAGTTCTTC.

This rearrangement joins TRBV7-8 to TRBJ2-1, with D maybe TRBD1 (5 bases). This CDR3 has 14 amino acids. Germline CDR1 SGHVS, CDR2 FQNEAQ. Trimming pared 1 base from V and 5 bases from J, leaving 9 bases between. The CDR3 loop is CASSLDRWDNEQFF. The DNA of the CDR3 is TGTGCCAGCAGCTTAGACAGGTGGGACAATGAGCAGTTCTTC.

This chain connects TRBV6-6 to TRBJ2-3, with 7 bases matching TRBD2. The trim removed 6 bases at V and 0 bases at J, leaving 9 bases unmatched. Germline loops: CDR1 MNHNY, CDR2 SVGAGI (reference sequence). CDR3 length: 16 residues. Here the CDR3 reads CASRPASGPSTDTQYF. The DNA of the CDR3 is TGTGCCAGCAGACCCGCTAGCGGACCTAGCACAGATACGCAGTATTTT.

This chain connects TRBV30 to TRBJ1-5; 7 bases are shared with TRBD1. V lost 1 base, J lost 1 base, and 4 bases stayed unmatched. Germline V gene sequence: CDR1 GTSNPN, CDR2 SVGIG (reference sequence). This CDR3 contains 15 residues. CDR3 nucleotides: TGTGCCTGGAGTGCTAACAGGGGAAGCAATCAGCCCCAGCATTTT. Translated: CAWSANRGSNQPQHF.